A selection of T cell receptor beta chains follows, all from one sample in a study of T cell repertoires in cytomegalovirus infection. These receptors have no known antigen. TCRdb used MiXCR to reprocess the reads, holding one entry per CDR3 protein. The sample consists of 200,000 or so distinct CDR3 sequences, around two fifths of them appearing once. The sequencing here drew on CD8+ T cells from cultured PBMCs, taken from culture after CMV antigen stimulation. The receptors were sampled from a human donor in good health (CMV status not recorded). Some clones in this sample may be carry-over from other donors' samples. Both conserved end residues are part of each CDR3. A D gene is named only where the DNA matches it firmly. For some rows the clone size is stated as once, few or many, or as a class when expanded; others skip it.

>-|TRBV2|once|14|TRBJ1-2
TGTGCCAGCAGTGACCCCGATACCTTTTATGGCTACACCTTC
CASSDPDTFYGYTF
>-|TRBV6-6|-|13|TRBJ1-1
TGTGCCAGCAGTTACATGAGGAACACTGAAGCTTTCTTT
CASSYMRNTEAFF
>-|TRBV27|-|14|TRBJ2-3
TGTGCCAGCAGTAATCCTGGATTCACAGATACGCAGTATTTT
CASSNPGFTDTQYF
>-|TRBV7-3|-|14|TRBJ2-7
TGTGCCAGCAGCCCACAGGGTTCCTTCCACGAGCAGTACTTC
CASSPQGSFHEQYF
>TRBD2|TRBV28|-|13|TRBJ2-1
TGTGCCAGCAGGGATACTAGCGGCAATGAGCAGTTCTTC
CASRDTSGNEQFF
>TRBD2|TRBV7-2|few|15|TRBJ2-7
TGTGCCAGCAGCCCCGGTCGAGCGGGGTACTACGAGCAGTACTTC
CASSPGRAGYYEQYF
>-|TRBV6-5|-|15|TRBJ2-2
TGTGCCAGCAAAAATACGGGAGATTTGGCCGGGGAGCTGTTTTTT
CASKNTGDLAGELFF
>TRBD1|TRBV6-6|-|15|TRBJ2-1
TGTGCCAGCAGTCTACCGGGACAGGGCAACAATGAGCAGTTCTTC
CASSLPGQGNNEQFF
>-|TRBV19|-|13|TRBJ1-1
TGTGCCAGTAGTGATGAGATGAACACTGAAGCTTTCTTT
CASSDEMNTEAFF
>-|TRBV6-1|few|14|TRBJ2-2
TGTGCCAGCAGTGAAGGCGTCCGCGCCGGGGAGCTGTTTTTT
CASSEGVRAGELFF
>TRBD1|TRBV6-5|-|15|TRBJ1-2
TGTGCCAGCAGTCCCGACAGGGGCGTCGATTATGGCTACACCTTC
CASSPDRGVDYGYTF
>TRBD1|TRBV7-8|few|15|TRBJ2-1
TGTGCCAGCAGCTTAGTGGGGACAGGGGACAATGAGCAGTTCTTC
CASSLVGTGDNEQFF
>-|TRBV7-8|many|16|TRBJ1-2
TGTGCCAGCAGCTTTACCCAAGGGGGTGTGGACTATGGCTACACCTTC
CASSFTQGGVDYGYTF
>-|TRBV7-9|-|16|TRBJ2-3
TGTGCCAGCAGCTTAGACGGGGGAAGACCCTACGATACGCAGTATTTT
CASSLDGGRPYDTQYF
>TRBD1|TRBV27|-|14|TRBJ1-2
TGTGCCAGCAGTTTGTGGACAGGGGGGGATGGCTACACCTTC
CASSLWTGGDGYTF
>-|TRBV6-6|-|17|TRBJ2-5
TGTGCCAGCAGTTCGAGACCGGGACAACCCGAGTTAGGGACCCAGTACTTC
CASSSRPGQPELGTQYF
>-|TRBV7-6|-|16|TRBJ2-1
TGTGCCAGCAGTAAAACGGCGGTTACCACCTACAATTATCAGTTCTTC
CASSKTAVTTYNYQFF
>-|TRBV7-8|-|11|TRBJ2-5
TGTGCCAGCAGCTCCTACGGAGGTCCTAACTTC
CASSSYGGPNF
>-|TRBV2|-|14|TRBJ1-5
TGTGCCAGCAGTGAAAGGCGTAGCAATCAGCCCCAGCATTTT
CASSERRSNQPQHF
>-|TRBV28|-|15|TRBJ1-3
TGTGCCAGCAGCCGGGGGAGGGCGACAGGAAACACCATATATTTT
CASSRGRATGNTIYF
>TRBD1|TRBV7-9|few|14|TRBJ1-2
TGTGCCAGCAGCCGGGGACAGGGGGCTGATGGCTACACCTTC
CASSRGQGADGYTF
>-|TRBV6-1|-|16|TRBJ1-4
TGTGCCAGCAGTGAAGCGGTGGGGGGCGTCAGGGAAAAACTGTTTTTT
CASSEAVGGVREKLFF
>TRBD1|TRBV20-1|-|18|TRBJ1-1
TGCAGTGCTAAGGGGACAGGGCCATCAGCGCTCATGAACACTGAAGCTTTCTTT
CSAKGTGPSALMNTEAFF
>TRBD2|TRBV18|few|12|TRBJ2-1
TGTGCCAGCTCGTCCACTAGCGCTGAGCAGTTCTTC
CASSSTSAEQFF
>TRBD1|TRBV7-3|-|15|TRBJ1-2
TGTGCCAGCACCCTGACGGACAGGGGGATGGATGGCTACACCTTC
CASTLTDRGMDGYTF
>TRBD1|TRBV2|-|15|TRBJ1-1
TGTGCCAGCAGTGACAGGGGGTTTACGAACACTGAAGCTTTCTTT
CASSDRGFTNTEAFF
>-|TRBV7-2|few|15|TRBJ1-1
TGTGCCAGCAGCTTAGTGACGGGGGGGAACACTGAAGCTTTCTTT
CASSLVTGGNTEAFF
>TRBD2|TRBV11-2|few|14|TRBJ2-5
TGTGCCAGCAGCATAGCGGGGATAGAAGAGACCCAGTACTTC
CASSIAGIEETQYF
>-|TRBV20-1|-|14|TRBJ2-7
TGCAGTGCTAGAGAGGTAGGGACGGCCTACGAGCAGTACTTC
CSAREVGTAYEQYF
>-|TRBV6-6|few|17|TRBJ1-6
TGTGCCAGCAGTTACTACCGCCCCGCCACAAAAAATTCACCCCTCCACTTT
CASSYYRPATKNSPLHF
>-|TRBV28|few|16|TRBJ1-4
TGTGCCAGCAGTTTATTGGTTTCGGGGTACAATGAAAAACTGTTTTTT
CASSLLVSGYNEKLFF
>-|TRBV19|-|13|TRBJ1-2
TGTGCCAGTAGTATCCGGGCGCGCTATGGCTACACCTTC
CASSIRARYGYTF
>TRBD1|TRBV6-6|few|16|TRBJ1-2
TGTGCCAGCATATTGCGGGACAGCACTACTAACTATGGCTACACCTTC
CASILRDSTTNYGYTF
>-|TRBV28|-|17|TRBJ2-1
TGTGCCAGCAGTTCGGGGTCGGGACGGCTAACCTACAATGAGCAGTTCTTC
CASSSGSGRLTYNEQFF
>-|TRBV9|-|14|TRBJ2-1
TGTGCCAGCAGCGTAGAAGGGCCGTACAATGAGCAGTTCTTC
CASSVEGPYNEQFF
>-|TRBV11-3|-|16|TRBJ2-5
TGTGCAAGCAGCGAGGGCCCAAGACTAGAGGGGGAGACCCAGTACTTC
CASSEGPRLEGETQYF
>-|TRBV25-1|-|16|TRBJ1-1
TGTGCCAGCAGTGTATCACCGTGCTTAGGGGACACTGAAGCTTTCTTT
CASSVSPCLGDTEAFF
>TRBD2|TRBV6-2/TRBV6-3|-|19|TRBJ2-1
TGTTCCAGCAGTGATCGACAGGGGGATCTAGCGGGAGGAGGTAATGAGCAGTTCTTC
CSSSDRQGDLAGGGNEQFF
>-|TRBV15|-|11|TRBJ1-3
TGTGCCACCAGCGCGGAAAACACCATATATTTT
CATSAENTIYF
>TRBD1|TRBV28|few|15|TRBJ2-3
TGTGCCAGCAGCCTAGGACAGGGAGCCACAGATACGCAGTATTTT
CASSLGQGATDTQYF